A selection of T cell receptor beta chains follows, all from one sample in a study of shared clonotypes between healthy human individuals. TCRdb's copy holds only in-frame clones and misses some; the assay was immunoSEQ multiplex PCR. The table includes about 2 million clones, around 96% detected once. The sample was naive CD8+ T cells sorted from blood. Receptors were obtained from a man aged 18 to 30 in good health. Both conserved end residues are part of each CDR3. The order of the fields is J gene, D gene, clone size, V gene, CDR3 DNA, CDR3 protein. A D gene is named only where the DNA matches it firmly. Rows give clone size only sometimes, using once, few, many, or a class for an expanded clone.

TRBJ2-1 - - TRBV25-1 TGTGCCAGCAGTCGCTCGGGGGCTTTTGGGAGCAATGAGCAGTTCTTC CASSRSGAFGSNEQFF
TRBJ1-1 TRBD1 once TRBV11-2 TGTGCCAGCAGCTACCACCGGGACAGGGGTTCGGTAGCTTTCTTT CASSYHRDRGSVAFF
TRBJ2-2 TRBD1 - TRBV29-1 TGCAGCGGACAGGGTGCCACCGGGGAGCTGTTTTTT CSGQGATGELFF
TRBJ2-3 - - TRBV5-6 TGTGCCAGCAGCTTGGGAGCGGCAGATACGCAGTATTTT CASSLGAADTQYF
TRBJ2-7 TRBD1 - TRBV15 TGTGCCACCAGCTCCCGACAGGGGATCTACGAGCAGTACTTC CATSSRQGIYEQYF
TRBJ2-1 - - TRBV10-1 TGCGCCAGCAGTGAGTCGATGGGGGCTCCTTACAATGAGCAGTTCTTC CASSESMGAPYNEQFF
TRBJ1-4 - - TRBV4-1 TGCGCCAGCAGCCAAGGGGGAGAAAGAGAAAAACTGTTTTTT CASSQGGEREKLFF
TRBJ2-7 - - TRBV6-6 TGTGCTCACTCCCCCGGGACAACCTACGAGCAGTACTTC CAHSPGTTYEQYF
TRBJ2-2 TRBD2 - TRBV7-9 TGTGCCAGCAGCTTAATTGGCGGGAGGAACACCGGGGAGCTGTTTTTT CASSLIGGRNTGELFF
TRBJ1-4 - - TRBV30 TGTGCCTGGAGCTACACCATGACTGAAAAACTGTTTTTT CAWSYTMTEKLFF
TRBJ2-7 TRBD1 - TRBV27 TGTGCCAGCAGTCTTATTAGGACAGGGGCCTACGAGCAGTACTTC CASSLIRTGAYEQYF
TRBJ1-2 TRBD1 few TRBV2 TGTGCCAGCAGTGAGGGACAGACCTACTATGGCTACACCTTC CASSEGQTYYGYTF
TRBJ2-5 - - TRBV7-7 TGTGCTAGCAGCTTAGATGGGGAAGAGACCCAGTACTTC CASSLDGEETQYF
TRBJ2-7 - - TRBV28 TGTGCCAGCAGTCCCCCGGGGATAAAGAACGAGCAGTACTTC CASSPPGIKNEQYF
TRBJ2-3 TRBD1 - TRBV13 TGTGCCACTAGGACAGGGGGAGATACGCAGTATTTT CATRTGGDTQYF
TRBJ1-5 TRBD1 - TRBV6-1 TGTGCCAGCAGTGAACCGGACAGGCTGGCGCGTCAGCCCCAGCATTTT CASSEPDRLARQPQHF
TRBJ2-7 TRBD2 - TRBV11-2 TGTGCCAGCAGCTCAGCGACTAGCGGGCTCTACGAGCAGTACTTC CASSSATSGLYEQYF
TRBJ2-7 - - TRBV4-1 TGCGCCAGCAGCCAACCCGGGACTGCCCATCACGAGCAGTACTTC CASSQPGTAHHEQYF
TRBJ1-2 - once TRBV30 TGTGCCTGGAGGGGTACCCTGGGGACCCTAGACGGCTACACCTTC CAWRGTLGTLDGYTF
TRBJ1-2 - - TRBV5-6 TGTGCCAGCAGCTTGGGGGCGGCTGGCTACACCTTC CASSLGAAGYTF
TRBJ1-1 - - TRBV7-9 TGTGCCAGCAGCTTAGATACGGGGCTGAACACTGAAGCTTTCTTT CASSLDTGLNTEAFF
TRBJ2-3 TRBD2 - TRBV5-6 TGTGCCAGCAGCTCGACTAGCGGGATGAGCACAGATACGCAGTATTTT CASSSTSGMSTDTQYF
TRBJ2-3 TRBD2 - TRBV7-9 TGTGCCAGCAGCTTGCCTAGCGGGGTCTCCACAGATACGCAGTATTTT CASSLPSGVSTDTQYF
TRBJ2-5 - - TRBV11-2 TGTGCCAGCAGCTTATTTTATACGGGACTGGAGACCCAGTACTTC CASSLFYTGLETQYF
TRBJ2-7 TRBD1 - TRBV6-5 TGTGCCAGCAGTTACGATACAGGGGGCTACGAGCAGTACTTC CASSYDTGGYEQYF
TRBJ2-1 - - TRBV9 TGTGCCAGCAGCGTAGGGGACTTCAGCTCCTACAATGAGCAGTTCTTC CASSVGDFSSYNEQFF
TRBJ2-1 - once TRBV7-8 TGTGCCAGCAGCTTAGTGAGTAGCTCCCGCTCCTACAATGAGCAGTTCTTC CASSLVSSSRSYNEQFF
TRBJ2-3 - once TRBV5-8 TGTGCCAGCAGCTTGGCGGTAGGGGCGTTCGCAGATACGCAGTATTTT CASSLAVGAFADTQYF
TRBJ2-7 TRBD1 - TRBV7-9 TGTGCAGTAGGGACAGGGAACGAGCAGTACTTC CAVGTGNEQYF
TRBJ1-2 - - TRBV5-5 TGTGCCAGCAGCTTATTTACCTATGGCTACACCTTC CASSLFTYGYTF
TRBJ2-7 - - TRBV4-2 TGTGCCAGCAGCCAAGACCCTAACGGGGAGGATTACGAGCAGTACTTC CASSQDPNGEDYEQYF
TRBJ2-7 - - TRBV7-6 TGTGCCAGCAGCTCTTCAGGACAGACCTACGAGCAGTACTTC CASSSSGQTYEQYF
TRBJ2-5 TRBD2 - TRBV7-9 TGTGCCAGCAGCTTAGCGCCGGGACTAACGGAGACCCAGTACTTC CASSLAPGLTETQYF
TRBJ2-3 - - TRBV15 TGTGCCACCAGCGGGAGCTCAGATACGCAGTATTTT CATSGSSDTQYF
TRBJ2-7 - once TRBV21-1 TGTGCCAGCAGCAAAGGACTAGCGGGAGGAGAGTGCCACGAGCAGTACTTC CASSKGLAGGECHEQYF